The text below deals with one T cell receptor beta chain. Looked up from germline, CDR1 is LGHDT and CDR2 is YNNKEL (reference sequence). The CDR3 has 11 amino acids. Trimming cost V 5 bases and J 3 bases, with 4 bases left between them. The sample comes from a study of CD8 T cells in Susac syndrome. RNA in amounts of about 0.5 to 1 ug was reverse transcribed with random hexamers. A single record per CDR3 protein comes from TCRdb applying MiXCR to the immunoSEQ multiplex PCR reads. The table includes 110,000 or so distinct CDR3 sequences, 93% detected once. This receptor was taken from a human donor with multiple sclerosis. Sequencing was performed on CD4+ T cells from PBMCs. V gene TRBV3-1 combines with J gene TRBJ2-5; unclear D gene. The CDR3 region is CASSYEETQYF. CDR3 sequence (DNA): TGTGCCAGCAGCTATGAAGAGACCCAGTACTTC.